The 19 T cell receptor beta chains listed next were all sequenced from one sample in a study of pediatric ulcerative colitis. Some clones are missing from TCRdb's copy, which holds only in-frame ones; the method was immunoSEQ multiplex PCR. The data show tens of thousands of clones, 86% seen once. Sequencing input: blood. Source of these receptors: a boy between 10 and 17 years old with severe ulcerative colitis.

The chain joins TRBV5-1 to TRBJ1-4, with D possibly being TRBD1 (6 bases). The V gene's germline CDR1 is SGHRS and CDR2 YFSETQ. Trimming removed 4 bases from V and 2 bases from J, with 9 bases in between. The CDR3 spans 14 residues. CDR3 loop: CASSPGGTNEKLFF. CDR3 sequence (DNA): TGCGCCAGCAGCCCCGGGGGCACTAATGAAAAACTGTTTTTT.

CDR3 DNA: TGTGCCAGCAGCTTCCCGGGACTGTCGGGCAATGAGCAGTTCTTC. Translation: CASSFPGLSGNEQFF. The chain is built from TRBV11-3 and TRBJ2-1; D may be TRBD2 (6 bases). CDR1 is SGHNT and CDR2 is YENEEA in the germline V gene. V lost 3 bases and J 6 bases, leaving 15 bases between the germline ends. This CDR3 comprises 15 residues.

The rearrangement uses TRBV11-3 and TRBJ2-7; 7 bases line up with TRBD2. Germline V gene data show CDR1 as SGHNT and CDR2 as YENEEA. The CDR3 extends over 11 amino acids. The V and J ends lost 7 bases and 9 bases, in that order; junction bases with no gene match: 6. The CDR3 DNA follows: TGTGCCAGCAAATCTCCGGGAGGGCAGTACTTC. As protein: CASKSPGGQYF.

In its sample, this clone was seen once. In DNA form, the CDR3 reads TGCGCCAGCAGCGTCGTGCCTAGCGGGAGCACAGATACGCAGTATTTT. It encodes CASSVVPSGSTDTQYF. V is TRBV5-1 and J is TRBJ2-3, with TRBD2 matching over 8 bases. In germline, CDR1 is SGHRS, CDR2 YFSETQ. The junction had 7 bases not matched to a gene; V was cut back by 4 bases and J by 0 bases. The CDR3 is 16 residues long. The whole variable domain, filled in from reference TRBV5-1 and TRBJ2-3, reads KAGVTQTPRYLIKTRGQQVTLSCSPISGHRSVSWYQQTPGQGLQFLFEYFSETQRNKGNFPGRFSGRQFSNSRSEMNVSTLELGDSALYLCASSVVPSGSTDTQYFGPGTRLTVL.

V is TRBV14 and J is TRBJ1-2, with TRBD1 as a possible D gene (5 bases). Germline V gives CDR1 SGHDN, CDR2 FVKESK. The V gene lost 4 bases and the J gene lost 4 bases, with 10 bases spanning the gap. This CDR3 comprises 13 residues. This CDR3 reads CASSRTGLYGYTF. Here the CDR3 DNA reads TGTGCCAGCAGCCGAACAGGCCTCTATGGCTACACCTTC.

The V call is TRBV10-3, the J call TRBJ2-7; 15 bases align to TRBD2. CDR3 length: 15 amino acids. Germline CDR1 is ENHRY and CDR2 is SYGVKD. V shed 8 bases, J shed 5 bases, and the junction held 7 bases outside the gene matches. CDR3 in DNA: TGTGCCATCGGACTAGCGGGAGGGCCGATTAACGAGCAGTACTTC. Its translation is CAIGLAGGPINEQYF.

V and J are TRBV5-1 and TRBJ1-1, with D uncertain. The CDR3 sequence is 13 residues long. The V gene lost 4 bases and the J gene lost 1 base, with 8 bases spanning the gap. Germline CDR1 and CDR2: SGHRS and YFSETQ. CDR3 coding DNA: TGCGCCAGCAGCCATCAGGAGAACACTGAAGCTTTCTTT. This encodes CASSHQENTEAFF.

The genes are TRBV7-9 and TRBJ2-3, with 8 bases fitting TRBD2. V lost 8 bases to trimming and J lost 3 bases; unmatched junction nucleotides: 10. The CDR3 consists of 15 residues. CDR1 SEHNR and CDR2 FQNEAQ come from the germline V gene (reference sequence). CDR3 in amino acids: CASGLIAGLTDTQYF. The CDR3 bases are TGTGCCAGCGGCCTGATAGCGGGACTGACAGATACGCAGTATTTT.

V and J are TRBV19 and TRBJ1-3, with D possibly matching TRBD1 (6 bases). The germline V gene has CDR1 LNHDA and CDR2 SQIVND (reference sequence). CDR3 length: 15 amino acids. The V gene lost 3 bases and the J gene lost 4 bases, with 13 bases spanning the gap. CDR3 residues: CASSIGRGSGNTIYF. CDR3 bases: TGTGCCAGTAGTATCGGCAGGGGTTCAGGAAACACCATATATTTT. The full variable domain, rest sourced from reference TRBV19 and TRBJ1-3, is DGGITQSPKYLFRKEGQNVTLSCEQNLNHDAMYWYRQDPGQGLRLIYYSQIVNDFQKGDIAEGYSVSREKKESFPLTVTSAQKNPTAFYLCASSIGRGSGNTIYFGEGSWLTVV.

This chain uses TRBV15 with TRBJ1-1, with D tentatively TRBD1 (5 bases). Germline lookup yields CDR1 LNHNV and CDR2 YYDKDF (reference sequence). The CDR3 runs 13 residues. Trimming shortened V by 0 bases and J by 7 bases, and 9 bases separated the two germline ends. The CDR3 DNA follows: TGTGCCACCAGCAGAGATGGAGGGGATGAAGCTTTCTTT. It yields the protein CATSRDGGDEAFF.

The chain is built from TRBV7-9 and TRBJ1-2; the D is unclear. Trimming shortened V by 0 bases and J by 2 bases, and 10 bases separated the two germline ends. The germline V gene has CDR1 SEHNR and CDR2 FQNEAQ (reference sequence). This CDR3 has 15 amino acids. CDR3 nucleotides: TGTGCCAGCAGCTTAGCCCAAGGGTCGAACTATGGCTACACCTTC. Translating gives CASSLAQGSNYGYTF.

This clone was observed a few times. The chain couples TRBV2 to TRBJ1-2; D perhaps matches TRBD1 (6 bases). The CDR3 is made up of 16 amino acids. In germline, CDR1 is SNHLY, CDR2 FYNNEI. Trimming cost V 2 bases and J 7 bases, with 20 bases left between them. Written as DNA, the CDR3 is TGTGCCAGCAGTGAATTTGGCGGGGGCGCCTCGAGTGGCTACACCTTC. It codes for CASSEFGGGASSGYTF. The whole variable domain, filled in from reference TRBV2 and TRBJ1-2, reads EPEVTQTPSHQVTQMGQEVILRCVPISNHLYFYWYRQILGQKVEFLVSFYNNEISEKSEIFDDQFSVERPDGSNFTLKIRSTKLEDSAMYFCASSEFGGGASSGYTFGSGTRLTVV.

The V and J genes are TRBV21-1 and TRBJ1-2. TRBV21-1 counts as a pseudogene. The CDR3 is 19 residues long. The CDR3 is CASSSREGGDKGTDYGYTF. CDR3 in DNA: TGTGCCAGCAGCTCCCGAGAAGGCGGGGATAAAGGGACTGACTATGGCTACACCTTC.

The chain recombines TRBV5-1 with TRBJ2-3; 9 positions agree with TRBD2. CDR1 is SGHRS, CDR2 YFSETQ, per germline. This CDR3 has 15 amino acids. Trimming cost V 4 bases and J 0 bases; bases outside gene matches: 3. CDR3 DNA: TGCGCCAGCAGCCCAGGACTAGCGAGCACAGATACGCAGTATTTT. Translation gives CASSPGLASTDTQYF.

The rearrangement joins TRBV5-1 to TRBJ1-2; 9 positions agree with TRBD1. J gave up 2 bases and V 4 bases, and 3 bases lay outside the gene matches. This CDR3 has 14 residues. Germline V gene sequence: CDR1 SGHRS, CDR2 YFSETQ. The CDR3 loop is CASSEQGANYGYTF. The CDR3 DNA sequence: TGCGCCAGCAGCGAACAGGGGGCCAACTATGGCTACACCTTC.

This clone was found once. The chain employs TRBV9 and TRBJ2-2, with no clear D. V lost 0 bases and J 4 bases, leaving 7 bases between the germline ends. Germline V gene sequence: CDR1 SGDLS, CDR2 YYNGEE. The CDR3 consists of 14 residues. The CDR3 here is CASSVGPITGELFF. In nucleotides, the CDR3 is TGTGCCAGCAGCGTAGGACCGATCACCGGGGAGCTGTTTTTT.

CDR3 DNA sequence: TGTGCCAGTAGCACCGACGGCCTGAACACTGAAGCTTTCTTT. It is translated as CASSTDGLNTEAFF. The chain recombines TRBV19 with TRBJ1-1; D remains unclear. Germline loops: CDR1 LNHDA, CDR2 SQIVND (reference sequence). The CDR3 spans 14 residues. Trimming left V 6 bases short and J 0 bases short, with 11 bases between.

This clone was recorded only once. J is TRBJ2-3 and V is TRBV9, with 7 bases identical to TRBD2. The CDR3 length is 15 residues. Losses at the gene ends were 3 bases for V and 1 base for J; bases not matched to a gene: 5. Germline assignment: CDR1 SGDLS and CDR2 YYNGEE. The chain's CDR3 is CASSATAGGTDTQYF. DNA for the CDR3: TGTGCCAGCAGCGCGACGGCGGGGGGCACAGATACGCAGTATTTT.

The CDR3 loop is CASSPGLAGGPNEQYF. The CDR3, as DNA: TGTGCCAGCAGCCCAGGACTAGCGGGAGGGCCCAACGAGCAGTACTTC. V usage is TRBV11-3 and J usage is TRBJ2-7; TRBD2 matches 15 bases. V trimming: 5 bases; J trimming: 5 bases; junction bases outside the gene matches: 7. The CDR3 has 16 amino acids. CDR1 and CDR2 (germline): SGHNT, YENEEA.